What follows are 21 T cell receptor beta chains derived from one specimen sequenced in a study of OX40 agonist ivuxolimab in advanced cancers. Here immunoSEQ multiplex PCR was the method, and the copy in TCRdb shows in-frame clones only, minus some. The sample carries approximately 66,000 clones, about 91% recorded once. The sample here was CD4+ or CD8+ T cells sorted from blood, taken in a trial of the OX40 agonist ivuxolimab. Every receptor here comes from an adult with an advanced solid tumor such as melanoma, head and neck, liver or kidney cancer.

V is TRBV5-1 and J is TRBJ2-5; the D gene is possibly TRBD1 (7 bases). Trimming left V 0 bases short and J 5 bases short, with 14 bases between. The germline gives CDR1 SGHRS, CDR2 YFSETQ. CDR3 length: 15 amino acids. The chain's CDR3 is CASSLARGVGETQYF. CDR3 sequence (DNA): TGCGCCAGCAGCTTGGCCAGGGGGGTTGGGGAGACCCAGTACTTC.

The rearrangement uses TRBV30 and TRBJ1-1, with a weak D call TRBD1 (5 bases). V was pared by 2 bases and J by 4 bases, with 20 bases between. The V gene's germline CDR1 is GTSNPN and CDR2 SVGIG (reference sequence). The CDR3 contains 16 residues. In DNA, the CDR3 is TGTGCCTGGAGTACGCATATTGGGGTTGGGGCCACTGAAGCTTTCTTT. As protein: CAWSTHIGVGATEAFF.

The DNA for the CDR3 is TGCGCCAGCAGCCTCACGCGACAGACCAAGAGCTCCTACAATGAGCAGTTCTTC. It is translated as CASSLTRQTKSSYNEQFF. The chain links TRBV4-1 to TRBJ2-1, with D perhaps matching TRBD1 (5 bases). From germline, CDR1 is MGHRA and CDR2 YSYEKL. CDR3 length equals 18 residues. V gave up 4 bases and J gave up 0 bases, with 19 bases separating them.

The gene calls are TRBV11-2 and TRBJ1-4, with unresolved D. From germline, CDR1 is SGHAT and CDR2 FQNNGV. Trimming removed 5 bases at V and 8 bases at J, with 9 bases between. The CDR3 is 12 amino acids. The CDR3 nucleotides are TGTGCCAGCAGCCCACGCCACGAAAAACTGTTTTTT. Amino acids: CASSPRHEKLFF. The variable domain in full, with the rest retrieved from reference TRBV11-2 and TRBJ1-4, is EAGVAQSPRYKIIEKRQSVAFWCNPISGHATLYWYQQILGQGPKLLIQFQNNGVVDDSQLPKDRFSAERLKGVDSTLKIQPAKLEDSAVYLCASSPRHEKLFFGSGTQLSVL.

Only a few counts were recorded for this clone. The chain links TRBV11-2 to TRBJ1-5; 7 bases match TRBD1. CDR1 is SGHAT and CDR2 is FQNNGV in the germline V gene. J gave up 1 base and V 2 bases, and 5 bases lay outside the gene matches. CDR3 size: 16 residues. DNA for the CDR3: TGTGCCAGCAGCTTAAAGGGGGCGGAGAGCAATCAGCCCCAGCATTTT. It is translated as CASSLKGAESNQPQHF.

The gene calls are TRBV21-1 and TRBJ2-7; the table gives TRBD2 as D, unverified against the DNA. TRBV21-1 is a listed pseudogene. The CDR3 spans 15 residues. The CDR3 reads CASSSQPGGPYEQYF. The CDR3 bases are TGTGCCAGCAGCAGCCAACCAGGAGGGCCCTACGAGCAGTACTTC.

The chain recombines TRBV19 with TRBJ1-2; D is possibly TRBD1 (6 bases). CDR3 length: 13 residues. Trimming removed 4 bases from V and 0 bases from J, with 6 bases in between. Germline V gives CDR1 LNHDA, CDR2 SQIVND (reference sequence). Here the CDR3 DNA reads TGTGCCAGTAGTAGGACAGCTAACTATGGCTACACCTTC. Amino acid sequence: CASSRTANYGYTF. The full variable domain, rest sourced from reference TRBV19 and TRBJ1-2, is DGGITQSPKYLFRKEGQNVTLSCEQNLNHDAMYWYRQDPGQGLRLIYYSQIVNDFQKGDIAEGYSVSREKKESFPLTVTSAQKNPTAFYLCASSRTANYGYTFGSGTRLTVV.

The chain links TRBV7-2 to TRBJ1-5; no definite D call. The CDR3 spans 14 residues. The V gene lost 5 bases and the J gene lost 4 bases, with 12 bases spanning the gap. CDR1 is SGHTA and CDR2 is FQGNSA in the germline V gene. This CDR3 reads CASSLVGGNQPQHF. The CDR3 coding sequence is TGTGCCAGCAGCCTAGTCGGAGGGAATCAGCCCCAGCATTTT.

CDR3 amino acids: CASSPLGRVSGAFF. DNA for the CDR3: TGTGCCAGCAGCCCGCTAGGTCGGGTATCCGGAGCTTTCTTT. J is TRBJ1-1 and V is TRBV14; D ambiguous. The ends were cut back, 4 bases at V and 10 bases at J, with 19 bases in the middle. The germline gives CDR1 SGHDN, CDR2 FVKESK. CDR3 size: 14 residues.

The chain joins TRBV7-2 to TRBJ1-2; D not certain. Germline CDR1 is SGHTA and CDR2 is FQGNSA. This CDR3 comprises 13 residues. V gave up 3 bases and J gave up 2 bases, with 7 bases separating them. DNA for the CDR3: TGTGCCAGCAGCTTTCGCTCGAACTATGGCTACACCTTC. It codes for CASSFRSNYGYTF.

This clone was detected once. This chain joins TRBV6-5 and TRBJ1-1, with a weak D call TRBD1 (5 bases). The V and J ends lost 2 bases and 5 bases respectively, with 15 bases between them. The CDR3 consists of 15 residues. The germline V gene has CDR1 MNHEY and CDR2 SVGAGI. CDR3 in amino acids: CASSYHSGPGTEAFF. CDR3 DNA: TGTGCCAGCAGTTACCATTCGGGGCCGGGGACTGAAGCTTTCTTT.

A remark on this clone: Germline and junction disagree at one end, which may indicate a read error. The rearrangement links TRBV7-6 to TRBJ2-5, with TRBD2 matching over 14 bases. Per germline, CDR1 SGHVS and CDR2 FNYEAQ. The CDR3 contains 16 residues. CDR3 sequence: CASNLGLAGGQETQYF. CDR3 bases: TGTGCCAGCAACTTAGGACTAGCGGGGGGACAAGAGACCCAGTACTTC. Looking up the rest from reference TRBV7-6 and TRBJ2-5 gives the full variable domain: GAGVSQSPRYKVTKRGQDVALRCDPISGHVSLYWYRQALGQGPEFLTYFNYEAQQDKSGLPNDRFSAERPEGSISTLTIQRTEQRDSAMYRCASNLGLAGGQETQYFGPGTRLLVL.

V is TRBV7-6 and J is TRBJ1-1, with TRBD1 identical over 8 bases. The CDR3 length is 17 residues. With V trimmed by 0 bases and J by 1 base, 7 bases remained unmatched. Germline assignment: CDR1 SGHVS and CDR2 FNYEAQ. The CDR3 reads CASSLAPQGAGNTEAFF. The CDR3 nucleotides are TGTGCCAGCAGCTTAGCCCCGCAGGGGGCAGGGAACACTGAAGCTTTCTTT.

V is TRBV30 and J is TRBJ1-3; D is ambiguous. Germline V gives CDR1 GTSNPN, CDR2 SVGIG (reference sequence). This CDR3 has 15 amino acids. The ends were cut back, 2 bases at V and 4 bases at J, with 15 bases in the middle. DNA for the CDR3: TGTGCCTGGAGTCTCAGCGCTCTGGTAGGAAACACCATATATTTT. This gives the protein CAWSLSALVGNTIYF. Complete variable domain (other parts from reference TRBV30 and TRBJ1-3): SQTIHQWPATLVQPVGSPLSLECTVEGTSNPNLYWYRQAAGRGLQLLFYSVGIGQISSEVPQNLSASRPQDRQFILSSKKLLLSDSGFYLCAWSLSALVGNTIYFGEGSWLTVV.

This rearrangement joins TRBV9 to TRBJ2-5; D possibly corresponds to TRBD2 (7 bases). Germline CDR1 and CDR2: SGDLS and YYNGEE. Trimming stripped 0 bases from V and 4 bases from J, with 13 bases between. The CDR3 loop spans 15 amino acids. CDR3 sequence: CASSVVGGAGETQYF. The CDR3 DNA is TGTGCCAGCAGCGTAGTTGGGGGGGCCGGAGAGACCCAGTACTTC.

The V gene is TRBV6-1, the J gene TRBJ2-5; 7 bases line up with TRBD2. Germline V lookup: CDR1 MNHNS, CDR2 SASEGT. The junction had 6 bases not matched to a gene; V was cut back by 3 bases and J by 5 bases. The CDR3 totals 14 residues. The CDR3 reads CASSEGGGRETQYF. The CDR3, as DNA: TGTGCCAGCAGTGAGGGGGGGGGTCGGGAGACCCAGTACTTC.

In this sample, this clone turned up a few times. V usage is TRBV2 and J usage is TRBJ1-5, with D tentatively TRBD1 (5 bases). Trimming pared 11 bases from V and 0 bases from J, leaving 11 bases between. There are 13 residues in the CDR3. Germline V gives CDR1 SNHLY, CDR2 FYNNEI. CDR3 region: CAVQELSNQPQHF. The CDR3 coding sequence is TGTGCCGTACAGGAACTTAGCAATCAGCCCCAGCATTTT. Together with reference TRBV2 and TRBJ1-5, the CDR3 gives the full variable domain: EPEVTQTPSHQVTQMGQEVILRCVPISNHLYFYWYRQILGQKVEFLVSFYNNEISEKSEIFDDQFSVERPDGSNFTLKIRSTKLEDSAMYFCAVQELSNQPQHFGDGTRLSIL.

The CDR3 reads CASSIGQGAGGAFF. CDR3 sequence (DNA): TGTGCCAGTAGTATAGGACAGGGGGCTGGGGGAGCTTTCTTT. The V and J genes are TRBV19 and TRBJ1-1; 10 bases fit TRBD1. Germline CDR1 LNHDA, CDR2 SQIVND (reference sequence). V was clipped by 1 base and J by 10 bases; unmatched bases: 6. This CDR3 contains 14 residues.

This clone was counted a single time. CDR3 in amino acids: CASSFQGADTEAFF. CDR3 sequence (DNA): TGTGCCAGCAGTTTTCAGGGGGCAGACACTGAAGCTTTCTTT. The J gene is TRBJ1-1, the V gene TRBV6-6; 8 bases are a match to TRBD1. Germline values: CDR1 MNHNY, CDR2 SVGAGI (reference sequence). V lost 4 bases to trimming and J lost 3 bases; unmatched junction nucleotides: 4. The CDR3 loop spans 14 amino acids.

This chain connects TRBV6-5 to TRBJ2-2, with 9 nucleotides matching TRBD2. Germline V gives CDR1 MNHEY, CDR2 SVGAGI. Losses at the gene ends were 0 bases for V and 9 bases for J; bases not matched to a gene: 5. The CDR3 is made up of 15 amino acids. The CDR3: CASSYSGTSSWELFF. The CDR3 region has the DNA TGTGCCAGCAGTTACTCCGGGACTAGCAGTTGGGAGCTGTTTTTT.

The chain has TRBV30 and TRBJ1-1; D gene uncertain. Germline CDR1 reads GTSNPN; CDR2 reads SVGIG (reference sequence). Trimming cost V 2 bases and J 3 bases, with 10 bases left between them. CDR3 length: 13 residues. This chain's CDR3 is CAWSLTGYTEAFF. The DNA for the CDR3 is TGTGCCTGGAGTCTAACGGGGTACACTGAAGCTTTCTTT.